Presented here are 25 T cell receptor beta chains from one specimen sequenced in a study of T cell responses to AZD1222 COVID-19 vaccine (dated by TCRdb to about 2021). The time point label, read with the paper, signifies: about 28 days (+/-7) after the second vaccine dose. The library was prepared using the immunoSEQ multiplex PCR assay. This immuneACCESS table, as held by TCRdb, lists in-frame sequences with V and J called but not all clones. Of the missing ones, under half trace to an unresolved V gene in checked studies; the others have no known cause. This sample holds about 86,000 clones; approximately 90% were observed only once. Together, the top ten hold under 5.5% of the sample. Sequenced here: peripheral blood, sampled 28 days after the second AZD1222 dose. Source of these receptors: an adult who received the AZD1222 COVID-19 vaccine.

This rearrangement joins TRBV6-1 to TRBJ2-5, with 7 bases identical to TRBD1. The trim removed 4 bases at V and 0 bases at J, leaving 14 bases unmatched. The CDR3 length is 18 residues. Germline V CDR1 and CDR2: MNHNS, SASEGT. The chain's CDR3 is CASSGESRGYAYQETQYF. The DNA of the CDR3 is TGTGCCAGCAGTGGAGAGTCCAGGGGGTATGCGTACCAAGAGACCCAGTACTTC.

The V gene is TRBV29-1, the J gene TRBJ2-1; 7 bases align to TRBD1. Germline CDR1 SQVTM, CDR2 ANQGSEA. This CDR3 has 12 residues. V dropped 3 bases and J dropped 7; count of bases not matched to a gene: 3. CDR3: CSVEIRGNEQFF. The CDR3 DNA reads TGCAGCGTTGAGATCAGGGGGAATGAGCAGTTCTTC.

This clone has just one count. This chain connects TRBV6-1 to TRBJ2-2; a weak D match, TRBD1 (6 bases). This CDR3 contains 16 residues. Germline CDR1 is MNHNS and CDR2 is SASEGT. V was shortened by 4 bases and J by 0 bases, with 12 bases between the two germline ends. The CDR3 here is CASSAQGQTNTGELFF. The CDR3, as DNA: TGTGCCAGCAGTGCCCAAGGACAGACGAACACCGGGGAGCTGTTTTTT.

This clone has only a few counts. The chain uses TRBV5-8 and TRBJ1-1; no firm D call. The CDR3 has 12 amino acids. V lost 2 bases and J 5 bases, leaving 7 bases between the germline ends. Germline V lookup: CDR1 SGHTS, CDR2 YDEGEE. For the CDR3, the DNA is TGTGCCAGCAGCTTCCTGCGAACTGAAGCTTTCTTT. It specifies CASSFLRTEAFF.

The chain is built from TRBV10-3 and TRBJ1-2, with 9 bases lining up with TRBD1. CDR1 is ENHRY and CDR2 is SYGVKD in the germline V gene. CDR3 length: 13 residues. The J segment lost 5 bases and the V segment lost 10 bases, leaving 8 bases of the junction unmatched. The CDR3 region has the DNA TGTGCCACCAACCGGGACAGGGAATATGGCTACACCTTC. It yields the protein CATNRDREYGYTF.

CDR3: CASSLVGQRYYNSPLHF. CDR3 DNA: TGTGCCAGCAGCTTAGTGGGACAGAGATACTATAATTCACCCCTCCACTTT. The rearrangement uses TRBV7-8 and TRBJ1-6; 7 bases map to TRBD1. This CDR3 has 17 amino acids. The germline gives CDR1 SGHVS, CDR2 FQNEAQ. V lost 1 base to trimming and J lost 3 bases; unmatched junction nucleotides: 6. Drawing the rest from reference TRBV7-8 and TRBJ1-6, the complete variable domain is GAGVSQSPRYKVAKRGQDVALRCDPISGHVSLFWYQQALGQGPEFLTYFQNEAQLDKSGLPSDRFFAERPEGSVSTLKIQRTQQEDSAVYLCASSLVGQRYYNSPLHFGNGTRLTVT.

The chain carries TRBV10-1 and TRBJ2-2; weak D call: TRBD1 (6 bases). CDR1 is WNHNN and CDR2 is SYGVQD in the germline V gene (reference sequence). The CDR3 contains 16 residues. V was shortened by 3 bases and J by 6 bases, with 17 bases between the two germline ends. In DNA form, the CDR3 reads TGCGCCAGCAGTGAACACACAGGGCTTCTCCCCGGGGAGCTGTTTTTT. Translating gives CASSEHTGLLPGELFF.

The chain uses TRBV2 and TRBJ2-7, with 11 bases lining up with TRBD2. V shed 6 bases and J 5 bases; nucleotides not matched to a gene: 9. The CDR3 runs to 15 residues. Per the germline V gene, CDR1 is SNHLY and CDR2 is FYNNEI. The CDR3 region has the DNA TGTGCCAGCAGGGTTAGCGGGGGGGCGGCCAACGAGCAGTACTTC. Translating it yields CASRVSGGAANEQYF.

The chain carries TRBV30 and TRBJ1-1, with a possible D match to TRBD1 (5 bases). Looked up from germline, CDR1 is GTSNPN and CDR2 is SVGIG (reference sequence). Deletions cut 2 bases from V and 1 base from J, with 20 bases between. The CDR3 has 17 amino acids. The CDR3 here is CAWSREGDERANTEAFF. Written as DNA, the CDR3 is TGTGCCTGGAGTCGGGAAGGGGATGAGAGAGCGAACACTGAAGCTTTCTTT.

The V gene is TRBV4-1, the J gene TRBJ2-1; D perhaps matches TRBD1 (8 bases). CDR1 and CDR2 (germline): MGHRA, YSYEKL. The germline V and J ends were trimmed by 0 bases and 6 bases, with 12 bases remaining between them. The CDR3 covers 15 residues. This chain's CDR3 is CASSQEQGGFNEQFF. CDR3 in DNA: TGCGCCAGCAGCCAAGAACAGGGGGGGTTCAATGAGCAGTTCTTC.

The V gene is TRBV9, the J gene TRBJ2-2; D is undetermined. Trimming pared 8 bases from V and 0 bases from J, leaving 11 bases between. Germline CDR1 SGDLS, CDR2 YYNGEE. The CDR3 runs 14 residues. The CDR3 nucleotides read TGTGCCAGTGCGGACCGTTCGAACACCGGGGAGCTGTTTTTT. It codes for CASADRSNTGELFF.

The chain combines TRBV9 with TRBJ2-1; 9 positions match TRBD1. Per germline, CDR1 SGDLS and CDR2 YYNGEE. The CDR3 is 16 amino acids. The J segment lost 7 bases and the V segment lost 3 bases, leaving 11 bases of the junction unmatched. The CDR3 protein is CASSATLGTGRNEQFF. CDR3 nucleotides: TGTGCCAGCAGCGCTACTTTAGGGACAGGGAGGAATGAGCAGTTCTTC.

The chain uses TRBV29-1 and TRBJ1-2; 7 nucleotides align to TRBD1. CDR1 is SQVTM and CDR2 is ANQGSEA in the germline V gene. The CDR3 consists of 14 residues. J lost 2 bases, V lost 7 bases, and 10 bases had no gene match. The CDR3 nucleotides read TGCAGCGACGCTCGACAGGGTTTCAACTATGGCTACACCTTC. Residues: CSDARQGFNYGYTF.

The chain has TRBV5-4 and TRBJ1-2; 8 bases fit TRBD1. The junction had 4 bases not matched to a gene; V was cut back by 0 bases and J by 6 bases. Looked up from germline, CDR1 is SGHNT and CDR2 is YYREEE (reference sequence). The CDR3 is 14 amino acids. The CDR3 nucleotides are TGTGCCAGCAGCTTGGACAGGGGGTTGGATGGCTACACCTTC. This encodes CASSLDRGLDGYTF. Using reference TRBV5-4 and TRBJ1-2 for the parts outside the CDR3, the full variable domain is ETGVTQSPTHLIKTRGQQVTLRCSSQSGHNTVSWYQQALGQGPQFIFQYYREEENGRGNFPPRFSGLQFPNYSSELNVNALELDDSALYLCASSLDRGLDGYTFGSGTRLTVV.

The chain employs TRBV19 and TRBJ1-2; TRBD1 matches at 11 bases. Germline assignment: CDR1 LNHDA and CDR2 SQIVND (reference sequence). This CDR3 has 15 residues. Losses at the gene ends were 5 bases for V and 4 bases for J; bases not matched to a gene: 6. CDR3 amino acids: CASSFGQGASYGYTF. The CDR3, as DNA: TGTGCCAGTAGTTTTGGACAGGGGGCCAGCTATGGCTACACCTTC. The whole variable domain, remainder taken from reference TRBV19 and TRBJ1-2, is DGGITQSPKYLFRKEGQNVTLSCEQNLNHDAMYWYRQDPGQGLRLIYYSQIVNDFQKGDIAEGYSVSREKKESFPLTVTSAQKNPTAFYLCASSFGQGASYGYTFGSGTRLTVV.

This chain joins TRBV6-2 or TRBV6-3 and TRBJ1-3; no reliable D call. V shed 2 bases and J shed 2 bases, with 16 bases lying between them. The CDR3 has 17 amino acids. CDR1 is MNHEY, CDR2 SVGEGT, per germline. CDR3 region: CASSYLDTAYPGNTIYF. In DNA form, the CDR3 reads TGTGCCAGCAGTTACCTCGACACAGCTTACCCTGGAAACACCATATATTTT.

This clone was found a few times. The genes are TRBV7-3 and TRBJ2-5, with 8 bases aligning to TRBD1. With V trimmed by 2 bases and J by 5 bases, 7 bases remained unmatched. Germline CDR1 SGHTA, CDR2 FQGTGA. This CDR3 spans 15 amino acids. CDR3 sequence: CASSLGTGHGETQYF. In DNA, the CDR3 is TGTGCCAGCAGCTTAGGGACAGGTCACGGGGAGACCCAGTACTTC.

This clone has only one observation. This sequence joins TRBV5-6 and TRBJ1-1; D is unresolved. Germline values: CDR1 SGHDT, CDR2 YYEEEE. The CDR3 has 14 residues. V dropped 3 bases and J dropped 6 bases, with 15 bases sitting between them. CDR3 in DNA: TGTGCCAGCAGCTCCCTGGAGGGCGCGGCTGAAGCTTTCTTT. Amino acids: CASSSLEGAAEAFF. Combining the CDR3 with reference TRBV5-6 and TRBJ1-1 gives the whole variable domain DAGVTQSPTHLIKTRGQQVTLRCSPKSGHDTVSWYQQALGQGPQFIFQYYEEEERQRGNFPDRFSGHQFPNYSSELNVNALLLGDSALYLCASSSLEGAAEAFFGQGTRLTVV.

The V call is TRBV27, the J call TRBJ1-5, with a weak D call TRBD1 (5 bases). This CDR3 comprises 15 residues. Germline CDR1 MNHEY, CDR2 SMNVEV (reference sequence). The V end was cut by 3 bases, the J end by 0 bases, with 9 bases between. The CDR3 bases are TGTGCCAGCAGTTTGGGGGGGTATAGCAATCAGCCCCAGCATTTT. Translated: CASSLGGYSNQPQHF.

The genes are TRBV5-6 and TRBJ1-1; 9 nucleotides align to TRBD1. There are 13 residues in the CDR3. CDR1 and CDR2 (germline): SGHDT, YYEEEE. The ends lost 0 bases at V and 7 bases at J; junction bases unmatched: 1. CDR3 in DNA: TGTGCCAGCAGCTTGGGACAGGGGGTTGAAGCTTTCTTT. Encoded protein: CASSLGQGVEAFF. The full variable domain, rest sourced from reference TRBV5-6 and TRBJ1-1, is DAGVTQSPTHLIKTRGQQVTLRCSPKSGHDTVSWYQQALGQGPQFIFQYYEEEERQRGNFPDRFSGHQFPNYSSELNVNALLLGDSALYLCASSLGQGVEAFFGQGTRLTVV.

The chain links TRBV6-5 to TRBJ2-2; TRBD1 might be the D (7 bases). In germline, CDR1 is MNHEY, CDR2 SVGAGI. Trimming left V 0 bases short and J 6 bases short, with 14 bases between. This CDR3 has 16 amino acids. CDR3 sequence: CASSYSRTGGAGELFF. The CDR3 coding sequence is TGTGCCAGCAGTTACTCGAGGACAGGAGGGGCCGGGGAGCTGTTTTTT.

The V and J genes are TRBV11-2 and TRBJ2-4; possible D gene TRBD1, 6 bases. The germline gives CDR1 SGHAT, CDR2 FQNNGV. This CDR3 spans 15 amino acids. Trimming cost V 1 base and J 5 bases, with 12 bases left between them. The CDR3 DNA follows: TGTGCCAGCAGCTTAGCAGGGGCAGGCGAAAACATTCAGTACTTC. Protein product: CASSLAGAGENIQYF.

The chain has TRBV27 and TRBJ2-3, with 7 bases lining up with TRBD2. The CDR3 extends over 14 amino acids. J gave up 1 base and V 4 bases, and 2 bases lay outside the gene matches. Germline V lookup: CDR1 MNHEY, CDR2 SMNVEV (reference sequence). CDR3 sequence: CASSYSGGTDTQYF. DNA for the CDR3: TGTGCCAGCAGTTACAGCGGGGGCACAGATACGCAGTATTTT.

The V and J genes are TRBV11-3 and TRBJ1-1; D gene ambiguous. Germline V gene lookup returns CDR1 SGHNT and CDR2 YENEEA. V gave up 4 bases and J gave up 2 bases, with 8 bases separating them. The CDR3 totals 13 residues. CDR3 residues: CASSWQENTEAFF. DNA of the CDR3: TGTGCCAGCAGCTGGCAGGAAAACACTGAAGCTTTCTTT.

This chain links TRBV19 with TRBJ1-2; 9 bases line up with TRBD1. After removal of 5 bases from V and 2 bases from J, the junction contained 6 bases not matched to a gene. Germline CDR1 is LNHDA and CDR2 is SQIVND (reference sequence). The CDR3 extends over 15 amino acids. The CDR3 nucleotides read TGTGCCAGTAGTCGTCCCGGGACAGGGAACTATGGCTACACCTTC. This codes for CASSRPGTGNYGYTF.